This T cell receptor (beta chain) was recorded in a study of blood T cell repertoires in COVID-19. Study information: Acute and convalescent COVID-19 samples came from the United States, Italy and Spain. T cells, B-cell-depleted T cells, or PBMCs supplied cDNA or gDNA.

The repertoire was sequenced with immunoSEQ multiplex PCR; TCRdb's copy has only in-frame clones and lacks some. The profile shows approximately 480,000 clones, about nine tenths of them singletons. Sequencing was done on a sample of PBMCs or T cells enriched from blood (not recorded which). This receptor was identified in a young woman who had recovered from COVID-19.

The CDR3 reads CASSLGAGRHSTDTQYF. The CDR3 DNA reads TGTGCCAGCAGCTTAGGGGCGGGCCGACATAGCACAGATACGCAGTATTTT. The rearrangement uses TRBV13 and TRBJ2-3, with D tentatively TRBD2 (5 bases). Between the trimmed V and J ends, which lost 0 bases and 0 bases, there was a span of 13 bases. CDR1 is PRHDT, CDR2 FYEKMQ, per germline (reference sequence). This CDR3 has 17 amino acids.